The 32 T cell receptor beta chains given below trace back to one sample, sequenced in a study of T cell responses to AZD1222 COVID-19 vaccine. Using immunoSEQ multiplex PCR, the repertoire was profiled, and TCRdb retains in-frame clones only, with some absent. The repertoire consists of 250,000 to 300,000 clones, with around 92% occurring once and the leading ten covering 0.55%. The input for sequencing was peripheral blood, taken 28 days after the second AZD1222 dose. Every receptor here comes from an adult who received the AZD1222 COVID-19 vaccine.

The gene calls are TRBV18 and TRBJ2-3; 7 bases are a match to TRBD2. This CDR3 region has 16 residues. CDR1 is KGHSH, CDR2 LQKENI, per germline. J gave up 2 bases and V 4 bases, and 9 bases lay outside the gene matches. The CDR3 region is CASSLPFGGNTDTQYF. CDR3 coding DNA: TGTGCCAGCTCACTCCCTTTCGGGGGGAACACAGATACGCAGTATTTT.

The CDR3 DNA reads TGTGCCAGCAGTTTTGGACAGGGGTCCGAGCAGTACTTC. Its translation: CASSFGQGSEQYF. The chain joins TRBV27 to TRBJ2-7, with 9 bases matching TRBD1. The CDR3 runs to 13 residues. Germline values: CDR1 MNHEY, CDR2 SMNVEV (reference sequence). The V segment lost 3 bases and the J segment 6 bases; nucleotides outside the gene matches: 3.

This clone appeared once. V gene TRBV3-1 (or the pseudogene TRBV3-2) combines with J gene TRBJ2-7, with D possibly TRBD2 on 8 matching bases. Deletions cut 0 bases from V and 2 bases from J, with 23 bases between. CDR1 and CDR2 from the germline V gene are LGHDT and YNNKEL (reference sequence). This CDR3 is 19 amino acids long. CDR3 protein: CASSQEGAREGAGTYEQYF. CDR3 bases: TGTGCCAGCAGCCAAGAAGGGGCCCGGGAGGGGGCAGGAACCTACGAGCAGTACTTC.

The V and J genes are TRBV2 and TRBJ1-6; D uncertain. CDR3 size: 12 residues. Germline CDR1 and CDR2: SNHLY and FYNNEI. V was cut by 4 bases and J by 15 bases, with 13 bases left in between. For the CDR3, the DNA is TGTGCCAGCAGTGTAGTCACCCTAGGCCTCCACTTT. Amino acids: CASSVVTLGLHF.

This clone was seen only once. The chain joins TRBV29-1 to TRBJ1-1; D may be TRBD1 (6 bases). CDR3 length: 13 residues. CDR1 and CDR2 from the germline V gene are SQVTM and ANQGSEA. V lost 8 bases to trimming and J lost 5 bases, with 18 bases between them. As DNA, the CDR3 is TGCAGCACCTATAGGGGGGCATGGACTGAAGCTTTCTTT. It translates to CSTYRGAWTEAFF.

This clone was detected a few times. The chain employs TRBV28 and TRBJ2-7; TRBD1 or TRBD2 may be the D gene (5 bases each). Germline V CDR1 and CDR2: MDHEN, SYDVKM. The CDR3 is made up of 11 amino acids. The V end lost 2 bases, the J end lost 13 bases, and 12 bases lay between the germline ends. This CDR3 reads CASSLTLGTYF. CDR3 DNA sequence: TGTGCCAGCAGTTTAACTCTGGGGACCTACTTC.

V gene TRBV9 combines with J gene TRBJ2-1, with D uncertain. CDR1 SGDLS and CDR2 YYNGEE come from the germline V gene. Trimming took 1 base from V and 1 from J, leaving 9 bases between them. There are 15 residues in the CDR3. As DNA, the CDR3 is TGTGCCAGCAGCGTACTCAGCGTATCCTACAATGAGCAGTTCTTC. Translating it yields CASSVLSVSYNEQFF.

The chain carries TRBV5-6 and TRBJ1-6, with D uncertain. CDR3 length equals 11 residues. CDR1 is SGHDT, CDR2 YYEEEE, per germline. V lost 3 bases and J 7 bases, leaving 2 bases between the germline ends. CDR3: CASSSNSPLHF. As DNA, the CDR3 is TGTGCCAGCAGCTCCAATTCACCCCTCCACTTT.

This clone was observed a single time. The V and J genes are TRBV19 and TRBJ2-1; D is perhaps TRBD2 (6 bases). CDR1 is LNHDA and CDR2 is SQIVND in the germline V gene (reference sequence). The CDR3 extends over 13 amino acids. V gave up 6 bases and J gave up 2 bases, with 8 bases separating them. The CDR3 nucleotides read TGTGCCAGTAGACCGGGGGCCTACAATGAGCAGTTCTTC. Its translation: CASRPGAYNEQFF.

This clone was found a few times. The J gene is TRBJ2-7, the V gene TRBV7-2, with 8 positions matching TRBD2. Germline V gene sequence: CDR1 SGHTA, CDR2 FQGNSA. J lost 3 bases, V lost 5 bases, and 9 bases had no gene match. The CDR3 is 15 amino acids. The CDR3 DNA reads TGTGCCAGCAGCCCGTCGACTAGCGCTCGCTACGAGCAGTACTTC. Its protein is CASSPSTSARYEQYF. Full variable domain (rest looked up from reference TRBV7-2 and TRBJ2-7): GAGVSQSPSNKVTEKGKDVELRCDPISGHTALYWYRQSLGQGLEFLIYFQGNSAPDKSGLPSDRFSAERTGGSVSTLTIQRTQQEDSAVYLCASSPSTSARYEQYFGPGTRLTVT.

The CDR3 DNA reads as TGTGCCAGCAGTCTCAGGGTAGGGTATGGCTACACCTTC. Translated, it gives CASSLRVGYGYTF. This chain links TRBV12-3 or TRBV12-4 with TRBJ1-2; D is possibly TRBD1 (5 bases). V was trimmed by 5 bases and J by 5 bases, leaving 12 bases between them. There are 13 residues in the CDR3.

The chain carries TRBV7-2 and TRBJ2-4, with D perhaps matching TRBD1 or TRBD2 (5 bases each). The V end lost 1 base, the J end lost 0 bases, and 16 bases lay between the germline ends. This CDR3 has 18 amino acids. CDR1 and CDR2 (germline): SGHTA, FQGNSA. The CDR3 DNA follows: TGTGCCAGCAGCTTAGTGGAAGGGGCGGGCCTAGCCAAAAACATTCAGTACTTC. It encodes CASSLVEGAGLAKNIQYF.

The V and J genes are TRBV28 and TRBJ1-2, with D possibly being TRBD1 (6 bases). The CDR3 consists of 16 residues. Between the trimmed V and J ends, which lost 6 bases and 4 bases, there was a span of 21 bases. CDR1 and CDR2 (germline): MDHEN, SYDVKM. The CDR3 DNA follows: TGTGCCAGCAGAATATGGTCCCCGGGGGGCGCCTATGGCTACACCTTC. This codes for CASRIWSPGGAYGYTF.

CDR3 DNA: TGTGCCAGCAGCCCCCCCGGACATAACTATGGCTACACCTTC. Its protein product is CASSPPGHNYGYTF. V is TRBV5-4 and J is TRBJ1-2; possibly TRBD1 for D (5 bases). The germline V and J ends were trimmed by 4 bases and 1 base, with 11 bases remaining between them. In germline, CDR1 is SGHNT, CDR2 YYREEE (reference sequence). The CDR3 is 14 amino acids. The full variable domain, completed using reference TRBV5-4 and TRBJ1-2, is ETGVTQSPTHLIKTRGQQVTLRCSSQSGHNTVSWYQQALGQGPQFIFQYYREEENGRGNFPPRFSGLQFPNYSSELNVNALELDDSALYLCASSPPGHNYGYTFGSGTRLTVV.

The chain recombines TRBV11-2 with TRBJ1-1; 8 positions agree with TRBD1. Germline CDR1 SGHAT, CDR2 FQNNGV. V lost 7 bases to trimming and J lost 1 base; unmatched junction nucleotides: 5. This CDR3 has 14 residues. The CDR3, as DNA: TGTGCCAGCAAAAGGGGGACAGGGAACACTGAAGCTTTCTTT. The encoded protein is CASKRGTGNTEAFF.

The V and J genes are TRBV30 and TRBJ2-1; 12 bases align to TRBD2. This CDR3 is 14 amino acids long. Germline assignment: CDR1 GTSNPN and CDR2 SVGIG (reference sequence). V dropped 7 bases and J dropped 4; count of bases not matched to a gene: 5. The CDR3 DNA is TGTGCCTATTCGGGACTAGCGGGTTACAATGAGCAGTTCTTC. Translated: CAYSGLAGYNEQFF.

The rearrangement uses TRBV27 and TRBJ2-1, with 9 bases aligning to TRBD2. This CDR3 has 16 amino acids. V trimming: 8 bases; J trimming: 0 bases; junction bases outside the gene matches: 8. The V gene's germline CDR1 is MNHEY and CDR2 SMNVEV (reference sequence). The CDR3 nucleotides are TGTGCCAGCCGGCGACTAGCGGCCAGCTCCTACAATGAGCAGTTCTTC. It yields the protein CASRRLAASSYNEQFF.

The chain is built from TRBV5-1 and TRBJ2-3; a possible D gene is TRBD1 (7 bases). From germline, CDR1 is SGHRS and CDR2 YFSETQ. Deletions cut 4 bases from V and 5 bases from J, with 14 bases between. The CDR3 has 14 residues. As DNA, the CDR3 is TGCGCCAGCAGCACGACAGGGCGGGGAGATACGCAGTATTTT. The encoded protein is CASSTTGRGDTQYF.

This sequence joins TRBV5-5 and TRBJ2-7; 8 nucleotides line up with TRBD2. Looked up from germline, CDR1 is SGHKS and CDR2 is YYEKEE (reference sequence). Trimming removed 4 bases from V and 2 bases from J; junction bases left unmatched: 8. This CDR3 region has 15 residues. As DNA, the CDR3 is TGTGCCAGCAGCCATAGCGGGACTCCCGCCTACGAGCAGTACTTC. Its translation: CASSHSGTPAYEQYF.

The genes are TRBV19 and TRBJ1-2, with 8 nucleotides matching TRBD1. V lost 6 bases and J lost 2; bases outside the gene matches: 8. This CDR3 spans 15 amino acids. Germline loops: CDR1 LNHDA, CDR2 SQIVND (reference sequence). The CDR3 coding sequence is TGTGCCAGTAGCTCCGACAGGGGCCTAAACTATGGCTACACCTTC. This gives the protein CASSSDRGLNYGYTF. The full variable domain, with the rest looked up from reference TRBV19 and TRBJ1-2, is DGGITQSPKYLFRKEGQNVTLSCEQNLNHDAMYWYRQDPGQGLRLIYYSQIVNDFQKGDIAEGYSVSREKKESFPLTVTSAQKNPTAFYLCASSSDRGLNYGYTFGSGTRLTVV.

This sequence joins TRBV9 and TRBJ2-2; D might be TRBD1 (6 bases). CDR1 is SGDLS and CDR2 is YYNGEE in the germline V gene. The length of the CDR3 is 16 residues. V was pared by 0 bases and J by 4 bases, with 13 bases between. The CDR3 loop is CASSVGGGVLTGELFF. In DNA, the CDR3 is TGTGCCAGCAGCGTAGGAGGGGGAGTACTCACCGGGGAGCTGTTTTTT.

The chain carries TRBV6-5 and TRBJ1-2; 7 bases map to TRBD1. Germline lookup yields CDR1 MNHEY and CDR2 SVGAGI. This CDR3 has 15 residues. Trimming cost V 0 bases and J 3 bases; bases outside gene matches: 4. The CDR3 reads CASSYSMGQYYGYTF. In DNA, the CDR3 is TGTGCCAGCAGTTACTCGATGGGACAGTACTATGGCTACACCTTC.

V and J are TRBV6-6 and TRBJ2-2; TRBD1 aligns across 10 bases. V trimming: 6 bases; J trimming: 4 bases; junction bases outside the gene matches: 5. In germline, CDR1 is MNHNY, CDR2 SVGAGI (reference sequence). The CDR3 consists of 15 residues. CDR3 DNA: TGTGCCAGCAGATCGGGACAGGGGTCCACCGGGGAGCTGTTTTTT. This translates into CASRSGQGSTGELFF.

V is TRBV6-5 and J is TRBJ1-2, with D uncertain. Deletions cut 6 bases from V and 7 bases from J, with 9 bases between. Germline CDR1 and CDR2: MNHEY and SVGAGI. The CDR3 loop spans 11 amino acids. The CDR3 nucleotides are TGTGCCAGCAGCGGGAGTTCTGGCTACACCTTC. Translating it yields CASSGSSGYTF.

The chain is built from TRBV27 and TRBJ1-1; D remains unclear. Trimming removed 1 base at V and 0 bases at J, with 6 bases between. The CDR3 extends over 14 amino acids. Germline values: CDR1 MNHEY, CDR2 SMNVEV (reference sequence). The CDR3 is CASSLYRLNTEAFF. The CDR3 DNA is TGTGCCAGCAGTTTATACCGCTTGAACACTGAAGCTTTCTTT.

Only one count was recorded for this clone. This chain connects TRBV10-1 to TRBJ1-5; D unresolved. Trimming took off 2 bases at V and 7 bases at J, with 6 bases between the two ends. This CDR3 contains 12 residues. Germline V gene lookup returns CDR1 WNHNN and CDR2 SYGVQD (reference sequence). The CDR3 sequence is CASSENQQPQHF. The CDR3 DNA reads as TGCGCCAGCAGTGAGAATCAGCAGCCCCAGCATTTT.

The V and J genes are TRBV28 and TRBJ2-7; weak D call: TRBD2 (6 bases). V dropped 5 bases and J dropped 0 bases, with 14 bases sitting between them. The CDR3 has 15 residues. Per germline, CDR1 MDHEN and CDR2 SYDVKM. As DNA, the CDR3 is TGTGCCAGCAGTGTAACCGGGAGTCACTCCTACGAGCAGTACTTC. It is translated as CASSVTGSHSYEQYF.

This sequence joins TRBV5-6 and TRBJ1-6; the D gene is possibly TRBD1 (6 bases). The germline V and J ends were trimmed by 4 bases and 7 bases, with 21 bases remaining between them. CDR1 and CDR2 from the germline V gene are SGHDT and YYEEEE. CDR3 length: 17 amino acids. The CDR3 is CASSARRREGENSPLHF. The CDR3 region has the DNA TGTGCCAGCAGCGCCCGTCGACGGGAGGGGGAGAATTCACCCCTCCACTTT.

V gene TRBV5-5 combines with J gene TRBJ2-7, with 9 nucleotides matching TRBD2. The V segment lost 4 bases and the J segment 4 bases; nucleotides outside the gene matches: 15. The CDR3 has 17 amino acids. Germline CDR1 is SGHKS and CDR2 is YYEKEE (reference sequence). CDR3 in amino acids: CASSPRGVAGDRYEQYF. Written as DNA, the CDR3 is TGTGCCAGCAGCCCCCGGGGGGTAGCGGGAGATCGTTACGAGCAGTACTTC.

The rearrangement uses TRBV7-2 and TRBJ1-6, with D unclear. The CDR3 covers 13 residues. V lost 2 bases and J lost 14, with 13 bases in between. Germline assignment: CDR1 SGHTA and CDR2 FQGNSA. CDR3 protein: CASSLFQERALHF. The CDR3 nucleotides are TGTGCCAGCAGCTTATTTCAGGAAAGAGCCCTCCACTTT.

This sequence joins TRBV27 and TRBJ2-7; 7 bases align to TRBD2. This CDR3 is 12 amino acids long. Germline CDR1 and CDR2: MNHEY and SMNVEV (reference sequence). The junction had 4 bases not matched to a gene; V was cut back by 4 bases and J by 7 bases. The CDR3 here is CASSSGRGEQYF. The DNA for the CDR3 is TGTGCCAGCAGTTCTGGGCGGGGGGAGCAGTACTTC.

In its sample, this clone was seen once. CDR3 DNA sequence: TGTGCCAGCAGTTCCGTCCGGGGGAGAGGCTACGAGCAGTACTTC. Encoded protein: CASSSVRGRGYEQYF. This rearrangement joins TRBV11-2 to TRBJ2-7; a possible D gene is TRBD2 (6 bases). The CDR3 spans 15 residues. Germline CDR1 SGHAT, CDR2 FQNNGV. V dropped 6 bases and J dropped 3 bases, with 18 bases sitting between them.